These 23 T cell receptor beta chains were sequenced from one sample in a study of CD8+ T cells in alopecia areata. Following RNA extraction, reverse transcription yielded cDNA that acted as the sequencing template. Sequencing used immunoSEQ multiplex PCR; TCRdb keeps in-frame clones, though not all of them. This table has 160,000 or so clones, about 50% appearing once. The sample in question was CD8+ T cells sorted from blood, obtained at week 0. The receptor set was obtained from a human donor with alopecia areata.

A word on this clone: One end of the junction varies from germline; a read error may be responsible. This chain joins TRBV6-5 and TRBJ1-4; maybe TRBD1 (6 bases). Germline loops: CDR1 MNHEY, CDR2 SVGAGI. This CDR3 has 11 amino acids. The CDR3 sequence is CASKGGLGWVF. The DNA of the CDR3 is TGTGCCAGCAAGGGGGGCCTCGGTTGGGTTTTT.

J is TRBJ1-1 and V is TRBV6-4; D is unclear. The CDR3 extends over 14 amino acids. The germline CDR1 and CDR2 sequences are MRHNA and SNTAGT. V was cut by 0 bases and J by 1 base, with 6 bases left in between. The CDR3 reads CASSDSWGNTEAFF. CDR3 in DNA: TGTGCCAGCAGTGACTCGTGGGGGAACACTGAAGCTTTCTTT.

The rearrangement joins TRBV25-1 to TRBJ1-2; unclear D gene. The CDR3 spans 13 residues. CDR1 MGHDK and CDR2 SYGVNS come from the germline V gene. V was trimmed by 3 bases and J by 8 bases, leaving 13 bases between them. The CDR3 reads CASSETDRRGYTF. As DNA, the CDR3 is TGTGCCAGCAGTGAGACGGATCGGAGGGGCTACACCTTC.

This clone has a handful of counts. The genes are TRBV4-1 and TRBJ1-2; 8 bases are a match to TRBD1. Germline V gene lookup returns CDR1 MGHRA and CDR2 YSYEKL. The ends lost 0 bases at V and 3 bases at J; junction bases unmatched: 15. The CDR3 runs 19 residues. CDR3 DNA: TGCGCCAGCAGCCAAGATCCACTTATTCGGGACAGGAAACACTATGGCTACACCTTC. This gives the protein CASSQDPLIRDRKHYGYTF.

The chain carries TRBV30 and TRBJ1-4; D unresolved. Germline V gene lookup returns CDR1 GTSNPN and CDR2 SVGIG (reference sequence). Trimming left V 5 bases short and J 4 bases short, with 14 bases between. The CDR3 runs 14 residues. CDR3: CAWQPREGNEKLFF. The CDR3 DNA sequence: TGTGCCTGGCAACCGAGGGAGGGTAATGAAAAACTGTTTTTT.

This clone was counted a few times. The chain's CDR3 is CSVELQQGRANTEAFF. The CDR3, as DNA: TGCAGCGTTGAGTTACAACAAGGACGGGCGAACACTGAAGCTTTCTTT. The rearrangement joins TRBV29-1 to TRBJ1-1, with D unclear. Germline V gene sequence: CDR1 SQVTM, CDR2 ANQGSEA. Deletions cut 3 bases from V and 1 base from J, with 18 bases between. The CDR3 length is 16 residues.

This rearrangement joins TRBV5-1 to TRBJ2-3; D not resolved. Trimming removed 0 bases at V and 3 bases at J, with 11 bases between. The CDR3 extends over 15 amino acids. Looked up from germline, CDR1 is SGHRS and CDR2 is YFSETQ. The CDR3 coding sequence is TGCGCCAGCAGCTTGGACAGCCAGGAGACAGATACGCAGTATTTT. Translated, it gives CASSLDSQETDTQYF.

The J gene is TRBJ2-1, the V gene TRBV29-1; TRBD2 matches at 8 bases. Germline V gene data show CDR1 as SQVTM and CDR2 as ANQGSEA. The CDR3 has 13 amino acids. The V segment lost 4 bases and the J segment 6 bases; nucleotides outside the gene matches: 5. CDR3 sequence reads: CSVAAGGANEQFF. CDR3 nucleotide sequence: TGCAGCGTTGCGGCGGGGGGCGCCAATGAGCAGTTCTTC.

Turning to this clone: An end of the junction does not agree with germline; a read error may underlie this. This chain uses TRBV29-1 with TRBJ2-7; 9 nucleotides match TRBD2. Germline CDR1 is SQVTM and CDR2 is ANQGSEA. This CDR3 has 14 residues. CDR3 sequence (DNA): TGCAGCGTGGGCAGCGGGACTAGCTCCCACGAGCAGTACTTC. This gives the protein CSVGSGTSSHEQYF.

The chain joins TRBV6-5 to TRBJ1-1; D is unclear. The germline CDR1 and CDR2 sequences are MNHEY and SVGAGI. The CDR3 totals 13 residues. Trimming shortened V by 3 bases and J by 4 bases, and 9 bases separated the two germline ends. The CDR3 coding sequence is TGTGCCAGCAGTTATTTGGAGGGCACTGAAGCTTTCTTT. Translating it yields CASSYLEGTEAFF.

The CDR3: CSVEAGGYGYTF. CDR3 DNA: TGCAGCGTTGAGGCAGGGGGCTATGGCTACACCTTC. This chain uses TRBV29-1 with TRBJ1-2; 7 nucleotides agree with TRBD1. CDR1 SQVTM and CDR2 ANQGSEA come from the germline V gene. The CDR3 is 12 residues long. V was clipped by 3 bases and J by 4 bases; unmatched bases: 2.

This clone turned up a few times. The rearrangement uses TRBV2 and TRBJ1-2; weak D call: TRBD1 (5 bases). V was shortened by 4 bases and J by 4 bases, with 13 bases between the two germline ends. There are 14 residues in the CDR3. Per the germline V gene, CDR1 is SNHLY and CDR2 is FYNNEI. CDR3 loop: CASSARAGSYGYTF. The CDR3 DNA follows: TGTGCCAGCAGTGCTAGGGCAGGGAGCTATGGCTACACCTTC. The complete variable domain, with remaining parts taken from reference TRBV2 and TRBJ1-2, reads EPEVTQTPSHQVTQMGQEVILRCVPISNHLYFYWYRQILGQKVEFLVSFYNNEISEKSEIFDDQFSVERPDGSNFTLKIRSTKLEDSAMYFCASSARAGSYGYTFGSGTRLTVV.

A single count supports this clone. V and J are TRBV11-2 and TRBJ2-2; D may be TRBD1 (7 bases). Trimming left V 5 bases short and J 3 bases short, with 22 bases between. This CDR3 region has 18 residues. The germline CDR1 and CDR2 sequences are SGHAT and FQNNGV. In DNA form, the CDR3 reads TGTGCCAGCAGCCAAGGGGGCGGGGCCCGCCAGGACACCGGGGAGCTGTTTTTT. This gives the protein CASSQGGGARQDTGELFF.

This chain uses TRBV4-1 with TRBJ1-2, with a possible D match to TRBD1 (5 bases). Germline CDR1 and CDR2: MGHRA and YSYEKL. This CDR3 comprises 15 residues. V lost 2 bases to trimming and J lost 5 bases, with 15 bases between them. Written as DNA, the CDR3 is TGCGCCAGCAGCCAACTGGGGGATCGACTTTATGGCTACACCTTC. Its translation is CASSQLGDRLYGYTF.

The chain is built from TRBV7-9 and TRBJ2-1; a possible D gene is TRBD1 (5 bases). Trimming removed 5 bases at V and 8 bases at J, with 16 bases between. The CDR3 is made up of 14 amino acids. CDR1 is SEHNR and CDR2 is FQNEAQ in the germline V gene (reference sequence). CDR3 protein: CASSQTQQGYEQFF. The CDR3 DNA reads TGTGCCAGCAGCCAAACTCAGCAGGGTTATGAGCAGTTCTTC.

The rearrangement links TRBV9 to TRBJ2-1; the D gene is possibly TRBD1 (5 bases). Germline CDR1 and CDR2: SGDLS and YYNGEE. V was clipped by 0 bases and J by 8 bases, with 12 bases between them. The CDR3 has 14 residues. The CDR3 reads CASSVDQGTHEQFF. The CDR3 DNA follows: TGTGCCAGCAGCGTAGATCAGGGAACCCATGAGCAGTTCTTC.

The table lists this clone with a few counts. The chain uses TRBV7-9 and TRBJ2-1, with 9 bases aligning to TRBD1. Looked up from germline, CDR1 is SEHNR and CDR2 is FQNEAQ (reference sequence). The CDR3 covers 14 residues. Trimming removed 5 bases from V and 10 bases from J; junction bases left unmatched: 9. CDR3 sequence: CASSPTYRGQEQFF. In DNA form, the CDR3 reads TGTGCCAGCAGCCCTACTTACAGGGGGCAGGAGCAGTTCTTC.

This clone has at least ten counts. The same CDR3 also results from other DNA sequences found in this sample. The chain joins TRBV11-2 to TRBJ2-7; TRBD1 might be the D (5 bases). The CDR3 spans 16 residues. The V gene lost 6 bases and the J gene lost 3 bases, with 21 bases spanning the gap. The germline V gene has CDR1 SGHAT and CDR2 FQNNGV. CDR3 in DNA: TGTGCCAGCAGTGACAATCGACAGCACACAAGCTACGAGCAGTACTTC. Amino acids: CASSDNRQHTSYEQYF.

The rearrangement uses TRBV4-3 and TRBJ1-1, with a tentative D call TRBD1 (6 bases). Trimming left V 3 bases short and J 0 bases short, with 11 bases between. CDR1 and CDR2 from the germline V gene are LGHNA and YSLEER. The CDR3 is made up of 15 amino acids. The CDR3 sequence: CASSHRRDMNTEAFF. For the CDR3, the DNA is TGCGCCAGCAGCCACCGCAGGGACATGAACACTGAAGCTTTCTTT.

This clone was seen more than once but under ten times. V gene TRBV5-1 combines with J gene TRBJ2-6; D remains ambiguous. The V end was cut by 2 bases, the J end by 0 bases, with 12 bases between. The germline gives CDR1 SGHRS, CDR2 YFSETQ. This CDR3 has 17 amino acids. The CDR3 DNA follows: TGCGCCAGCAGCTTCCCGACTCGGACCTCTGGGGCCAACGTCCTGACTTTC. It specifies CASSFPTRTSGANVLTF.

The CDR3 DNA reads as TGTGCCAGCAGTTACTCGAGGGTGGGCCACGAGCAGTACTTC. It encodes CASSYSRVGHEQYF. The chain uses TRBV6-5 and TRBJ2-7; D perhaps matches TRBD2 (5 bases). Germline lookup yields CDR1 MNHEY and CDR2 SVGAGI. Deletions cut 0 bases from V and 5 bases from J, with 11 bases between. CDR3 size: 14 residues.

The chain has TRBV6-5 and TRBJ1-4; the D gene is possibly TRBD1 (6 bases). CDR1 is MNHEY and CDR2 is SVGAGI in the germline V gene. CDR3 length: 13 residues. The V end lost 5 bases, the J end lost 8 bases, and 12 bases lay between the germline ends. The CDR3 DNA follows: TGTGCCAGCAGTGCCCGGGGGGGCGAAAAACTGTTTTTT. It is translated as CASSARGGEKLFF.

The chain couples TRBV5-1 to TRBJ2-7; unclear D gene. Trimming removed 3 bases from V and 0 bases from J, with 10 bases in between. This CDR3 is built from 14 residues. Germline lookup yields CDR1 SGHRS and CDR2 YFSETQ. In DNA form, the CDR3 reads TGCGCCAGCAGCTCGTCCCAGATCTCCTACGAGCAGTACTTC. It translates to CASSSSQISYEQYF. Using reference TRBV5-1 and TRBJ2-7 for the parts outside the CDR3, the full variable domain is KAGVTQTPRYLIKTRGQQVTLSCSPISGHRSVSWYQQTPGQGLQFLFEYFSETQRNKGNFPGRFSGRQFSNSRSEMNVSTLELGDSALYLCASSSSQISYEQYFGPGTRLTVT.